The 17 T cell receptor beta chains in this list originate from one sample, sequenced in a study of blood T cell repertoires in COVID-19. Here immunoSEQ multiplex PCR was the method, and the copy in TCRdb shows in-frame clones only, minus some. This table holds approximately 220,000 clones, about 90% found once. Sequencing was done on a sample of PBMCs or T cells enriched from blood (not recorded which). The receptors come from a woman aged 25 to 39 with acute COVID-19.

The rearrangement joins TRBV10-1 to TRBJ2-2, with 7 bases that match TRBD1. With 2 bases clipped from V and 0 bases from J, the junction kept 3 bases outside the gene matches. The CDR3 consists of 16 residues. Germline assignment: CDR1 WNHNN and CDR2 SYGVQD (reference sequence). The CDR3 nucleotides are TGCGCCAGCAGTGAGGACGACAGGGCGAACACCGGGGAGCTGTTTTTT. Its translation is CASSEDDRANTGELFF.

J is TRBJ1-6 and V is TRBV6-1, with TRBD1 identical over 9 bases. With 4 bases clipped from V and 7 bases from J, the junction kept 8 bases outside the gene matches. CDR1 is MNHNS and CDR2 is SASEGT in the germline V gene. The length of the CDR3 is 16 residues. In DNA, the CDR3 is TGTGCCAGCAGTGGGGGGACAGGGCCCTTGAATTCACCCCTCCACTTT. Translated, it gives CASSGGTGPLNSPLHF.

The chain recombines TRBV2 with TRBJ2-7; D possibly corresponds to TRBD2 (5 bases). Between the trimmed V and J ends, which lost 6 bases and 4 bases, there was a span of 13 bases. Germline loops: CDR1 SNHLY, CDR2 FYNNEI. The CDR3 spans 13 residues. DNA of the CDR3: TGTGCCAGCAGAGGACTGGTGTCATACGAGCAGTACTTC. Residues: CASRGLVSYEQYF.

The chain joins TRBV27 to TRBJ2-7; the D is unclear. V was clipped by 4 bases and J by 4 bases, with 5 bases between them. Germline V CDR1 and CDR2: MNHEY, SMNVEV (reference sequence). CDR3 length: 11 amino acids. The DNA for the CDR3 is TGTGCCAGCAGTTACGGGTACGAGCAGTACTTC. Translating gives CASSYGYEQYF.

The CDR3 sequence: CASSIKRTVGNYGYTF. The CDR3 nucleotides are TGTGCCAGTAGTATAAAAAGGACAGTGGGAAACTATGGCTACACCTTC. J is TRBJ1-2 and V is TRBV19; the D gene is possibly TRBD1 (6 bases). The ends were cut back, 2 bases at V and 2 bases at J, with 15 bases in the middle. Germline V gene lookup returns CDR1 LNHDA and CDR2 SQIVND (reference sequence). CDR3 size: 16 residues.

The gene calls are TRBV4-1 and TRBJ2-7; D gene ambiguous. The CDR3 consists of 15 residues. Germline CDR1 MGHRA, CDR2 YSYEKL. Trimming took off 2 bases at V and 0 bases at J, with 11 bases between the two ends. The CDR3 region is CASSQPAESSYEQYF. The CDR3 nucleotides read TGCGCCAGCAGCCAACCCGCGGAGAGCTCCTACGAGCAGTACTTC.

This clone was found once. The chain couples TRBV5-6 to TRBJ1-3; TRBD1 matches 7 bases. With 3 bases clipped from V and 8 bases from J, the junction kept 8 bases outside the gene matches. Germline V gene data show CDR1 as SGHDT and CDR2 as YYEEEE. This CDR3 is 14 amino acids long. The CDR3 loop is CASSSPRDSHTIYF. CDR3 DNA: TGTGCCAGCAGCTCGCCCCGGGACAGCCACACCATATATTTT.

V gene TRBV6-2 or TRBV6-3 combines with J gene TRBJ1-1, with 7 bases identical to TRBD1. Germline CDR1 and CDR2: MNHEY and SVGEGT. CDR3 length: 17 amino acids. Trimming cost V 0 bases and J 1 base; bases outside gene matches: 8. The CDR3, as DNA: TGTGCCAGCAGTTACTCAATTTCAGGGGGACGGAACACTGAAGCTTTCTTT. This sequence encodes CASSYSISGGRNTEAFF.

The chain is built from TRBV4-1 and TRBJ1-1, with 10 bases fitting TRBD1. Germline V CDR1 and CDR2: MGHRA, YSYEKL. The CDR3 totals 15 residues. V lost 2 bases, J lost 5 bases, and 5 bases stayed unmatched. CDR3 nucleotides: TGCGCCAGCAGCCAACGGGGACAGGGGCGAACTGAAGCTTTCTTT. Amino acids: CASSQRGQGRTEAFF.

The chain uses TRBV20-1 and TRBJ2-7, with 8 bases aligning to TRBD2. The V and J ends lost 3 bases and 7 bases, in that order; junction bases with no gene match: 2. Germline assignment: CDR1 DFQATT and CDR2 SNEGSKA (reference sequence). The CDR3 runs 11 residues. The CDR3 DNA follows: TGCAGTGCTAGGTCGGGGGGGGAGCAGTACTTC. Residues: CSARSGGEQYF.

J is TRBJ1-6 and V is TRBV6-5; no reliable D call. The CDR3 runs 14 residues. Trimming cost V 6 bases and J 7 bases, with 13 bases left between them. In germline, CDR1 is MNHEY, CDR2 SVGAGI. The CDR3 nucleotides read TGTGCCAGCAGCGCGGGCCCCGGCAATTCACCCCTCCACTTT. This sequence encodes CASSAGPGNSPLHF.

The chain couples TRBV5-4 to TRBJ2-1; 9 bases are a match to TRBD2. The CDR3 sequence is 18 residues long. CDR1 is SGHNT and CDR2 is YYREEE in the germline V gene (reference sequence). Trimming removed 2 bases from V and 5 bases from J; junction bases left unmatched: 14. The CDR3 reads CASSFPPSGTPPHNEQFF. The DNA for the CDR3 is TGTGCCAGCAGCTTCCCCCCTAGCGGGACCCCCCCCCACAATGAGCAGTTCTTC.

The chain joins TRBV2 to TRBJ2-3; 7 bases are a match to TRBD2. The CDR3 is 16 residues long. Germline lookup yields CDR1 SNHLY and CDR2 FYNNEI. The V segment lost 6 bases and the J segment 6 bases; nucleotides outside the gene matches: 15. The CDR3 DNA follows: TGTGCCAGCAGGCCCCAAGGGGCGGGGGTGTTGGATACGCAGTATTTT. As protein: CASRPQGAGVLDTQYF.

The chain joins TRBV29-1 to TRBJ1-2; weak D call: TRBD1 (5 bases). V shed 2 bases and J shed 5 bases, with 12 bases lying between them. Germline assignment: CDR1 SQVTM and CDR2 ANQGSEA. The CDR3 sequence is 13 residues long. CDR3 sequence reads: CSVEPTVGYGYTF. CDR3 in DNA: TGCAGCGTTGAACCGACAGTCGGTTATGGCTACACCTTC.

J is TRBJ1-1 and V is TRBV30, with D maybe TRBD1 (6 bases). The CDR3 spans 13 residues. V lost 4 bases, J lost 2 bases, and 11 bases lay in between. Germline values: CDR1 GTSNPN, CDR2 SVGIG (reference sequence). CDR3 DNA sequence: TGTGCCTGGACCGGACAGATCAACACTGAAGCTTTCTTT. It translates to CAWTGQINTEAFF.

This chain links TRBV4-3 with TRBJ1-1, with D unclear. This CDR3 has 16 amino acids. With 0 bases removed from V and 0 bases from J, the gap between germline ends came to 11 bases. In germline, CDR1 is LGHNA, CDR2 YSLEER. The CDR3 loop reads CASSQELRRMNTEAFF. Here the CDR3 DNA reads TGCGCCAGCAGCCAAGAATTACGGCGGATGAACACTGAAGCTTTCTTT.

The chain carries TRBV19 and TRBJ1-1; 7 nucleotides line up with TRBD1. The CDR3 is made up of 14 amino acids. The germline V gene encodes CDR1 LNHDA and CDR2 SQIVND (reference sequence). V was pared by 6 bases and J by 3 bases, with 7 bases of the junction left unmatched. CDR3 coding DNA: TGTGCCAGTAGACCGACAGGGTGGGACACTGAAGCTTTCTTT. The encoded protein is CASRPTGWDTEAFF.